This T cell receptor beta chain was profiled in a study of beta chain features in type 1 diabetes (dated by TCRdb to the late 2010s). About the investigation overall: No differences in mean age, gender distribution, total cell number or subset yield were found between patients and healthy donors. Naive and central memory subsets were obtained from all 30 or so donors, but regulatory and stem cell-like memory subsets were isolated from only 8 patients and roughly eight healthy donors. In the study, recently diagnosed type 1 diabetes patients and matched healthy donors were compared on the TCRB repertoires of their sorted circulating CD4+ T cell subsets. A total of approximately 100 million sorted cells were examined across all samples, and the number of cells per subset was strongly correlated with RNA yield.

All of the isolated RNA was reverse transcribed with the High Capacity cDNA Reverse Transcription Kit, so expressed TCRB transcripts were sequenced. Deep immunoSEQ sequencing was performed on naive, central memory and regulatory T cell samples, with an average of around 3.4 million total reads per sample. Sorted cells were lysed in RLT buffer, and RNA was extracted using DNase-treated RNeasy Micro or Mini kits according to cell number. Each cell subset was processed on its own to prevent cross-contamination, while patient and healthy donor samples were processed together. Using the immunoSEQ multiplex PCR, TCRB sequences were amplified from cDNA into 87-bp fragments spanning the CDR3 region. Sequencing of the amplicons was done on the Illumina HiSeq platform. Per the original workflow: Synthetic template baselines were used to correct PCR bias computationally, reads within Hamming distance 2 were collapsed, and singletons that could not be merged were discarded. Reads were aligned to IMGT to assign V, D and J genes, CDR3 length, and insertions or deletions at six rearrangement sites. Within each subset, clonotype counts were normalized to sorted cell number, and only after that were true diversity and Gini coefficients computed with the tcR R package. Repertoire sharing was quantified using the overlap coefficient calculated on TCRB nucleotide sequences. Out-of-frame TCRB sequences from naive cells were analyzed as a proxy for the pre-selection repertoire. TCRdb re-hosts the immuneACCESS table, in-frame sequences only. Its copies lack some clones; in the studies checked, an unresolved V gene accounts for under half of them, and the cause for the rest is not known. V, J and clone size derive from that table, while D and trimming were established from the DNA sequence. The sample table records approximately 260,000 clones; roughly 21% of these occur just once. The ten largest clones add up to around 0.029% of the sample.

Remarks on this clone: Its binding antigen is unknown. No base qualities exist here, and no much larger clone lies one base off it.

Each donor gave one peripheral blood draw, around 0.12 L on average, collected into heparinised tubes. Using a panel that included CD45RO, CCR7, CD25, CD127, CD95 and CD27, naive, central memory, regulatory and stem cell-like memory CD4+ T cells were sorted on a BD FACSAria II. Purity was above 95% for every sorted population. PBMCs were isolated immediately by Lymphoprep density gradient centrifugation and stained directly without culture. To minimize batch effects, samples were stained and sorted in pairs, one healthy donor with one patient per experiment. CDR1 SGHRS and CDR2 YFSETQ are derived from the germline V gene. The CDR3 runs 14 amino acids, cysteine and phenylalanine included. The DNA shown is the 42-base CDR3, in frame from base 1. A distance of 7 bases separates the germline ends of V and J, which lose 0 bases and 0 bases respectively. Study-wide conclusions, independent of this receptor: A moderate but significant shortening of TCRB CDR3 length was observed in type 1 diabetes patients in all four CD4+ subsets. Shorter templates might be favored by PCR, yet because patient and control samples were amplified and corrected together, any such skew would affect both groups equally. HLA sub-analyses involved small numbers of individuals, so any influence of HLA type on TCRB rearrangement remained unresolved. Because cDNA was sequenced instead of genomic DNA, highly expressing activated cells could be over-represented, though the groups showed no difference in activation or CD3 levels. Fewer insertions and more nucleotide deletions at VDJ recombination sites were observed in patients with type 1 diabetes, implying thymic rearrangement abnormalities. Naive, central memory and regulatory TCRB repertoires appeared more similar among patients than among healthy donors.

This receptor was obtained from a woman between 40 and 55 years old with type 1 diabetes. The chain couples TRBV5-1 to TRBJ2-7; the D gene cannot be resolved reliably. The specimen sequenced was naive CD4+ T cells from blood. Interpreted using the paper, the cell subset or site label stands for: true naive CD4+ T cells. The nucleotide sequence is given as TGCGCCAGCAGCTTGGGAGGCACCTCCTACGAGCAGTACTTC. It codes for CASSLGGTSYEQYF. The CDR3 plus the reference TRBV5-1 and TRBJ2-7 genes for the other parts give the full variable domain: KAGVTQTPRYLIKTRGQQVTLSCSPISGHRSVSWYQQTPGQGLQFLFEYFSETQRNKGNFPGRFSGRQFSNSRSEMNVSTLELGDSALYLCASSLGGTSYEQYFGPGTRLTVT.